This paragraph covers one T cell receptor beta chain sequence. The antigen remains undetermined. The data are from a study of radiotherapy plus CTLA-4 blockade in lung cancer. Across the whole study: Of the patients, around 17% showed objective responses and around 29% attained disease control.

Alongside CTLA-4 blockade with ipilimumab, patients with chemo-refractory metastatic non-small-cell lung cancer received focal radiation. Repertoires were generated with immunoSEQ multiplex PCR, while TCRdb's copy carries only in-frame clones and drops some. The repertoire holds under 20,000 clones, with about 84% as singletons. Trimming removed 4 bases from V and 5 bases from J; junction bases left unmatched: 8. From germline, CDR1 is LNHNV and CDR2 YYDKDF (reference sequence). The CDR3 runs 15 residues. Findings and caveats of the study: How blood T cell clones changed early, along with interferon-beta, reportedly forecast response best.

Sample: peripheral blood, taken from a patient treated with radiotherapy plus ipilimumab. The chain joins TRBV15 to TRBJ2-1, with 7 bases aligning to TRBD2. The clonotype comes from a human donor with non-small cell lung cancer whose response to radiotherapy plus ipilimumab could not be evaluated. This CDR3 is CATSNRLAENNEQFF. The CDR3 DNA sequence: TGTGCCACCAGCAACCGGCTAGCGGAAAACAATGAGCAGTTCTTC.